This T cell receptor beta chain is drawn from a study of control samples from healthy donors and cancer patients. The J segment lost 0 bases and the V segment lost 9 bases, leaving 5 bases of the junction unmatched. CDR3 length: 13 amino acids. From germline, CDR1 is MNHEY and CDR2 SVGAGI. Only in-frame clones appear in the TCRdb table, and some are missing; sequencing was by immunoSEQ multiplex PCR. Of over 100,000 clones listed, 90% were seen once; the top ten hold 4% to 4.5%. Sequencing used blood. This rearrangement joins TRBV6-5 to TRBJ2-7; 7 bases map to TRBD2. This receptor was taken from a human donor in good health. The donor label of this sample is uncertain. CDR3 loop: CASRAGSSYEQYF. The CDR3 region has the DNA TGTGCCAGTAGAGCGGGGAGCTCCTACGAGCAGTACTTC.